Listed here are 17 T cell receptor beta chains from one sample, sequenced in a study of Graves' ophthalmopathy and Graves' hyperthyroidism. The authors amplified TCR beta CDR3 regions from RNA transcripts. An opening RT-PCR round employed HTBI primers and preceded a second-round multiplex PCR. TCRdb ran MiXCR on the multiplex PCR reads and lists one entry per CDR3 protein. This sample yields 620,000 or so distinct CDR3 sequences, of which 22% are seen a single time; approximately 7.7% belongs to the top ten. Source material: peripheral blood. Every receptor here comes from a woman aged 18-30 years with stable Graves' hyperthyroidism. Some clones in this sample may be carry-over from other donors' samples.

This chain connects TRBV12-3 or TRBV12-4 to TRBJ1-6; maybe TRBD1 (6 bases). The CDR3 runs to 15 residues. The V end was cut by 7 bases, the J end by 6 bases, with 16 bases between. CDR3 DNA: TGTGCCAGCACCATGGGGGGGGCAGGTAATTCACCCCTCCACTTT. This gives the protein CASTMGGAGNSPLHF.

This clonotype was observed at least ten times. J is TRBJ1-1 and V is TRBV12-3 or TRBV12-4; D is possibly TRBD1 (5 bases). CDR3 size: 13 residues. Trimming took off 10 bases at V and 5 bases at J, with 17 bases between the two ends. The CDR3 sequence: CATRRDLRTEAFF. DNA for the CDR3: TGTGCCACCCGGCGGGACCTGAGGACTGAAGCTTTCTTT.

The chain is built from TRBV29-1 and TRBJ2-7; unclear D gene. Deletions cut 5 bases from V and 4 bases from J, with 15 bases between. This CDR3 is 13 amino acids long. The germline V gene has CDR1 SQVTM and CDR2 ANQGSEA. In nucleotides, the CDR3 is TGCAGCGTTTGGACGGGCCGCGAATACGAGCAGTACTTC. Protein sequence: CSVWTGREYEQYF.

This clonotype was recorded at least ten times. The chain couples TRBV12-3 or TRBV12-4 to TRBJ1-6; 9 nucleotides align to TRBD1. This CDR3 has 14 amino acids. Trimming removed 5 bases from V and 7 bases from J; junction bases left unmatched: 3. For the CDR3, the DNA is TGTGCCAGCAGTCCGACAGGGGGAAATTCACCCCTCCACTTT. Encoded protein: CASSPTGGNSPLHF.

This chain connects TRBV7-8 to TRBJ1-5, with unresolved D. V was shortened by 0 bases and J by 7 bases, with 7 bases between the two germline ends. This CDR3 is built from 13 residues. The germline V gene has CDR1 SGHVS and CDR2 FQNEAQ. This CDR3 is CASSLATRQPQHF. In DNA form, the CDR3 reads TGTGCCAGCAGCTTAGCCACGCGGCAGCCCCAGCATTTT.

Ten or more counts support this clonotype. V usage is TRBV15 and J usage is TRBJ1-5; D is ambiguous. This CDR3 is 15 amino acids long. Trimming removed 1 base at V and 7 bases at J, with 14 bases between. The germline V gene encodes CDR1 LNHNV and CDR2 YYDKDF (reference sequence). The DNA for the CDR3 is TGTGCCACCAGCAGAGTTTCGGGGATAGGGCAGCCCCAGCATTTT. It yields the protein CATSRVSGIGQPQHF.

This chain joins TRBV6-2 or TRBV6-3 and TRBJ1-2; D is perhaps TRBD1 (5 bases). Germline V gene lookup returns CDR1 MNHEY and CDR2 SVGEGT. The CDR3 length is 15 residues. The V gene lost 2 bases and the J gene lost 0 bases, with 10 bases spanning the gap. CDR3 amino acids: CASSYPGTTNYGYTF. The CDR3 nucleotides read TGTGCCAGCAGTTACCCCGGGACTACTAACTATGGCTACACCTTC.

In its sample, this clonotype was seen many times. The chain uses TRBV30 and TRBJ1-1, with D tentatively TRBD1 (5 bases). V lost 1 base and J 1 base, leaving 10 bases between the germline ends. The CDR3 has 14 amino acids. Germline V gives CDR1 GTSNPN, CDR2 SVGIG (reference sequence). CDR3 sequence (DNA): TGTGCCTGGAGTGAGCGGGGCCAGAACACTGAAGCTTTCTTT. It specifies CAWSERGQNTEAFF.

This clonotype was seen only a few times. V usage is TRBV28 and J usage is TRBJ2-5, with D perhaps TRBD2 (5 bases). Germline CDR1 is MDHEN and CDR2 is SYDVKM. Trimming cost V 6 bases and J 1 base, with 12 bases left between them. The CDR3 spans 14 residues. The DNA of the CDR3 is TGTGCCAGCAGGGGGAGACGAGCCCAAGAGACCCAGTACTTC. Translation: CASRGRRAQETQYF.

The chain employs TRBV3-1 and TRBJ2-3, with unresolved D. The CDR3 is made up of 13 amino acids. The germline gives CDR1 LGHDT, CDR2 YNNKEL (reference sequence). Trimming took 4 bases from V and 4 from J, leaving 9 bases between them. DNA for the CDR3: TGTGCCAGCAGCCGCCGACGGTCAGATACGCAGTATTTT. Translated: CASSRRRSDTQYF.

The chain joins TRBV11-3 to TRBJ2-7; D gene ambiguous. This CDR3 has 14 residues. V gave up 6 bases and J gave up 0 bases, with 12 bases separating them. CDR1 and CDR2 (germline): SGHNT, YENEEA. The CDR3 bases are TGTGCCAGCAGTACCCCTTTTCGCTCCTACGAGCAGTACTTC. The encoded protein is CASSTPFRSYEQYF.

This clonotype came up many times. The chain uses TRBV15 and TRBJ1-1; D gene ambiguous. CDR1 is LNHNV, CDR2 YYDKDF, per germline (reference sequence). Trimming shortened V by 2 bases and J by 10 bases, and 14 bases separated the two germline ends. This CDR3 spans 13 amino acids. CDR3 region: CATSRLPTNGAFF. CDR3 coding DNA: TGTGCCACCAGCAGATTACCGACGAACGGAGCTTTCTTT.

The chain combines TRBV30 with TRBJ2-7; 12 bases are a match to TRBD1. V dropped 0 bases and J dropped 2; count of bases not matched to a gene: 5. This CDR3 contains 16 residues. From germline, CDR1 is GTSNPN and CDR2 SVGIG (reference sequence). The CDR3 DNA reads TGTGCCTGGAGTGTTGGGACAGGGGGCCTTACCTACGAGCAGTACTTC. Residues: CAWSVGTGGLTYEQYF.

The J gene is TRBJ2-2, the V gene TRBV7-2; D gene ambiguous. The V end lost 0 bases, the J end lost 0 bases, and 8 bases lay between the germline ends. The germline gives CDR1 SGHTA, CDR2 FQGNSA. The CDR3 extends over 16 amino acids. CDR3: CASSLAHSSNTGELFF. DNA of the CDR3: TGTGCCAGCAGCTTAGCGCACAGCTCGAACACCGGGGAGCTGTTTTTT.

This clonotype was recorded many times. DNA for the CDR3: TGTGCCAGCAGCTTCCGGGACAGAGCCTACGAGCAGTACTTC. Residues: CASSFRDRAYEQYF. The rearrangement links TRBV7-8 to TRBJ2-7, with TRBD1 matching 7 bases. CDR1 is SGHVS, CDR2 FQNEAQ, per germline. The CDR3 covers 14 residues. V shed 3 bases and J 2 bases; nucleotides not matched to a gene: 4.

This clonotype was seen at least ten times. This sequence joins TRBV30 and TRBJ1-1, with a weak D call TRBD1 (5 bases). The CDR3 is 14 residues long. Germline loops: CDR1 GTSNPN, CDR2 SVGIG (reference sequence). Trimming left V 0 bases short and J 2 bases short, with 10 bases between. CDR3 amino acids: CAWSVTTVNTEAFF. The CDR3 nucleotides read TGTGCCTGGAGTGTAACGACAGTCAACACTGAAGCTTTCTTT.

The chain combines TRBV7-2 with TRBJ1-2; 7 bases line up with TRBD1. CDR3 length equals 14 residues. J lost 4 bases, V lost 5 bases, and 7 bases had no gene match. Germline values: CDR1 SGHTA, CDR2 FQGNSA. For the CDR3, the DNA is TGTGCCAGCAGCGAAACGCACAGGGGCTATGGCTACACCTTC. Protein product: CASSETHRGYGYTF.